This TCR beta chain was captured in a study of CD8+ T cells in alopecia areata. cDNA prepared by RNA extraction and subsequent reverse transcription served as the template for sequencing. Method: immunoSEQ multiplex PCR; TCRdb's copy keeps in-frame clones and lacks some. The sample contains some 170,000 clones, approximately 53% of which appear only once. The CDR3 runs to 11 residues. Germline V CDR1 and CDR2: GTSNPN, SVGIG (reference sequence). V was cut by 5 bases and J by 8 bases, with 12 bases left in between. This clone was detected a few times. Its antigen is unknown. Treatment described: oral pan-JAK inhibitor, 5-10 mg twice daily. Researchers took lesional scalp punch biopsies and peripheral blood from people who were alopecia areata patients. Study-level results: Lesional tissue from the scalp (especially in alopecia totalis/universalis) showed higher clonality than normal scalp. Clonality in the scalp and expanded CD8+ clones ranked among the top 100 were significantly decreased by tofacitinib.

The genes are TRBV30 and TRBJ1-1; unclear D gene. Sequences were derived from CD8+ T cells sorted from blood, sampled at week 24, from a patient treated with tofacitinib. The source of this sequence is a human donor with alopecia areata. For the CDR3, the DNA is TGTGCCTGGGGAATCGGGCTGGAAGCTTTCTTT. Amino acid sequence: CAWGIGLEAFF.